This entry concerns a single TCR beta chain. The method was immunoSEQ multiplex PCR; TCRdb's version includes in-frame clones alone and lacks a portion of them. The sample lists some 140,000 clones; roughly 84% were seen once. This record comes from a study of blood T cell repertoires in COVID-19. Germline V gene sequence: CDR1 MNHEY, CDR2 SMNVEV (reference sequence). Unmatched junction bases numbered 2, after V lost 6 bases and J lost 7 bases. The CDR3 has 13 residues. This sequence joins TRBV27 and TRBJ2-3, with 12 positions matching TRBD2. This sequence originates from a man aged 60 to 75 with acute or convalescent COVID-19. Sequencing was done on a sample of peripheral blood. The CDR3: CASRGTSGYTQYF. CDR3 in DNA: TGTGCCAGCAGGGGGACTAGCGGGTATACGCAGTATTTT.